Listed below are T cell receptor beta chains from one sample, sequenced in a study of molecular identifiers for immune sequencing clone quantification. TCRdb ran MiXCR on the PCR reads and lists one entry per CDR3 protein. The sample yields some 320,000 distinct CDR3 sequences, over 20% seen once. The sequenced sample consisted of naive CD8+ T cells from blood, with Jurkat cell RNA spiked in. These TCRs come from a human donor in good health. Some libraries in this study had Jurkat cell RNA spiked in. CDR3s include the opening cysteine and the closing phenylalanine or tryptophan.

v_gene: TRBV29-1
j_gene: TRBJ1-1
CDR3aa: CSVENTGTNTEAFF

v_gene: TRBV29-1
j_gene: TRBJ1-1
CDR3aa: CSVTGWSHSTEAFF

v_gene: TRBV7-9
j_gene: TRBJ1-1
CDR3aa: CASSPTTANTEAFF

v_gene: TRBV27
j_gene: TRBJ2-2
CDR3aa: CASSKDRVKMITSNTGELFF

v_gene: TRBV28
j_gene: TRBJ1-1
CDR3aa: CASEFRGGLTTEAFF

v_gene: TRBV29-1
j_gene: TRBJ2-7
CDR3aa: CSACEGLTYEQYF

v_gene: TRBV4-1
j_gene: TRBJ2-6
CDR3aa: CASSTTGSSGANVLTF

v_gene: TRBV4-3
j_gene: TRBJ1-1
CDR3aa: CASSQEYPGMNTEAFF

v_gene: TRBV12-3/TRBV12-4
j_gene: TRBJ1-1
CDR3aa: CASSYTNTEAFF

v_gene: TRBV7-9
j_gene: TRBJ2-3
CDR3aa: CASSLLQGFLDTQYF

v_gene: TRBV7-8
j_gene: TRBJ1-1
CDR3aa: CASSSLGDTGGAYTEAFF

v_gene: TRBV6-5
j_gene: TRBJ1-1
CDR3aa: CASSLQESNTEAFF